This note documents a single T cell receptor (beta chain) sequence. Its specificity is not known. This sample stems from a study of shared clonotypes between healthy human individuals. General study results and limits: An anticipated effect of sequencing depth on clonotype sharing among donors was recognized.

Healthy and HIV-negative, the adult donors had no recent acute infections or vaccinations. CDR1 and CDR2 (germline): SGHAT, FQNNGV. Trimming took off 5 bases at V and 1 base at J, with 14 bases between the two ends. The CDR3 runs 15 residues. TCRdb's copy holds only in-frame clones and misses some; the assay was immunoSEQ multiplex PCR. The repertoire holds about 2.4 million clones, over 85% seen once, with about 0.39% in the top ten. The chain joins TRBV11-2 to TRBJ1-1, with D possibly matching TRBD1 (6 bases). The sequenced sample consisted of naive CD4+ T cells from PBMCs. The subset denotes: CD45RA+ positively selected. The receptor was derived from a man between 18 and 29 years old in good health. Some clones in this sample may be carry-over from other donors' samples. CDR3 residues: CASSSRGSKNTEAFF. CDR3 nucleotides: TGTGCCAGCAGCAGCAGGGGCAGTAAGAACACTGAAGCTTTCTTT.